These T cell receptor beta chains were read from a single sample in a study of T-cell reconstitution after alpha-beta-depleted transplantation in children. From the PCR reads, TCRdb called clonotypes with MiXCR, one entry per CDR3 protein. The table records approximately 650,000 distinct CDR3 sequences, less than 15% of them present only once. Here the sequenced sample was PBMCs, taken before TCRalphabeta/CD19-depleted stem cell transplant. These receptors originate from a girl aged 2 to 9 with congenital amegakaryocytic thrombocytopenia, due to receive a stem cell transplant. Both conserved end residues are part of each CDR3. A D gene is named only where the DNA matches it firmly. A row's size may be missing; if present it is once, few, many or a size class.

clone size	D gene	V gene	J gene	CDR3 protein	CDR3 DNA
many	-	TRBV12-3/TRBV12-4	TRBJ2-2	CASSSQAYSGELFF	TGTGCCAGCAGTTCCCAGGCGTATTCCGGGGAGCTGTTTTTT
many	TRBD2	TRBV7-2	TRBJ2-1	CASSHGTSAHNEQFF	TGTGCCAGCAGCCACGGGACTAGCGCCCACAATGAGCAGTTCTTC
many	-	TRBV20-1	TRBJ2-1	CSASVSEQFF	TGCAGTGCTTCTGTAAGTGAGCAGTTCTTC
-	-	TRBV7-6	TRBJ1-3	CASSLGSIGNTIYF	TGTGCCAGCAGCTTAGGGTCTATTGGAAACACCATATATTTT
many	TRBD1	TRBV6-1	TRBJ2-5	CASSHYTGTVKETQYF	TGTGCCAGCAGTCATTATACCGGGACAGTAAAAGAGACCCAGTACTTC
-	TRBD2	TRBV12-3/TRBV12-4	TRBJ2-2	CASSLAGLNNTGELFF	TGTGCCAGCAGTTTAGCGGGACTAAACAACACCGGGGAGCTGTTTTTT
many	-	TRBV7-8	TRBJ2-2	CASGRYTGELFF	TGTGCCAGCGGTCGGTACACCGGGGAGCTGTTTTTT
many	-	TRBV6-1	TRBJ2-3	CASNHRDKADTQYF	TGTGCCAGCAACCACCGGGACAAGGCAGATACGCAGTATTTT
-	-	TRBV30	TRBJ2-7	CAWSAGTTPYEQYF	TGTGCCTGGAGTGCAGGGACCACTCCCTACGAGCAGTACTTC
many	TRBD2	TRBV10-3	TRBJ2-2	CAISTSSGTSGKDTGELFF	TGTGCCATCAGTACAAGTTCCGGGACTAGCGGGAAAGACACCGGGGAGCTGTTTTTT
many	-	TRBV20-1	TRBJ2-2	CAGAGTERPNGELFF	TGCGCAGGGGCGGGGACAGAGAGACCAAACGGGGAGCTGTTTTTT
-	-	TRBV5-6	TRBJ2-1	CASSFVSNEQFF	TGTGCCAGCAGCTTCGTGTCCAATGAGCAGTTCTTC
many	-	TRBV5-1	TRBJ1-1	CASSFFFGPDPEAFF	TGCGCCAGCAGCTTTTTCTTTGGTCCTGACCCTGAAGCTTTCTTT
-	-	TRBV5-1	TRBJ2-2	CASSLIQGRTGELFF	TGCGCCAGCAGCTTGATTCAGGGGCGCACCGGGGAGCTGTTTTTT
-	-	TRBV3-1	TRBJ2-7	CASSQGRSAYEQYF	TGTGCCAGCAGCCAAGGAAGGTCGGCCTACGAGCAGTACTTC
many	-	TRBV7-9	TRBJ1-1	CASSLAGIPEAFF	TGTGCCAGCAGCTTAGCGGGTATCCCTGAAGCTTTCTTT
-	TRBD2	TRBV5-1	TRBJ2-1	CASNLAGWYNEQFF	TGCGCCAGCAACCTAGCGGGATGGTACAATGAGCAGTTCTTC
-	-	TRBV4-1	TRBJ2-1	CASSQAGRGAADYNEQFF	TGCGCCAGCAGCCAAGCGGGTCGGGGAGCAGCGGACTACAATGAGCAGTTCTTC
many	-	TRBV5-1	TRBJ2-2	CASSFTGPHTGELFF	TGCGCCAGCAGCTTTACGGGACCTCACACCGGGGAGCTGTTTTTT
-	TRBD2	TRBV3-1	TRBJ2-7	CAGSQATSGAYEQYF	TGTGCCGGCAGCCAAGCGACTAGCGGGGCCTACGAGCAGTACTTC
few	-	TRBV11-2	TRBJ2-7	CASSLLEGASGYEQYF	TGTGCCAGCAGCTTATTGGAGGGCGCCTCTGGATACGAGCAGTACTTC
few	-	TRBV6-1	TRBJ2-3	CASSARINRGTDTQYF	TGTGCCAGCAGTGCTAGAATCAACAGGGGCACAGATACGCAGTATTTT
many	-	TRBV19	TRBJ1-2	CASSIPEGLNYGYTF	TGTGCCAGTAGTATCCCCGAGGGACTCAACTATGGCTACACCTTC
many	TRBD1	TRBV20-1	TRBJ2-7	CSARDSGQAPYEQYF	TGCAGTGCTAGAGATTCGGGACAGGCCCCCTACGAGCAGTACTTC
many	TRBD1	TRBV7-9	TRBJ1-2	CASSPDRDGGYTF	TGTGCCAGCAGCCCTGACAGGGACGGAGGCTACACCTTC
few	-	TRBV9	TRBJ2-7	CASSVGLSGGRFEQYF	TGTGCCAGCAGCGTAGGGTTGTCCGGGGGACGCTTCGAGCAGTACTTC
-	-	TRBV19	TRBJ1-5	CASRGVDSLRNQPQHF	TGTGCCAGTCGAGGAGTAGACAGCCTTCGCAATCAGCCCCAGCATTTT
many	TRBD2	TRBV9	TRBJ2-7	CASSVGGLAGFYEQYF	TGTGCCAGCAGCGTAGGGGGACTAGCGGGGTTCTACGAGCAGTACTTC
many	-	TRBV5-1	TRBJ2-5	CASNWGSGETQYF	TGCGCCAGCAATTGGGGTTCGGGAGAGACCCAGTACTTC
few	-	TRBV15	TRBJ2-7	CATSRASNYEQYF	TGTGCCACCAGCAGAGCCTCGAACTACGAGCAGTACTTC
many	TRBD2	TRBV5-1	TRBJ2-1	CASSPGLATYNEQFF	TGCGCCAGCAGCCCCGGACTAGCCACCTACAATGAGCAGTTCTTC
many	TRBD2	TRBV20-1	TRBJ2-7	CSARDLKLAGDEQYF	TGCAGTGCTAGAGATCTCAAACTAGCGGGAGACGAGCAGTACTTC
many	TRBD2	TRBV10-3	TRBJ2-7	CAISDPLAELTYEQYF	TGTGCCATCAGTGACCCCCTAGCGGAACTAACCTACGAGCAGTACTTC
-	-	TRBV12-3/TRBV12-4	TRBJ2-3	CASSSDATSTDTQYF	TGTGCCAGCAGTTCCGACGCCACTAGCACAGATACGCAGTATTTT
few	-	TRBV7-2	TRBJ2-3	CASSFGDRRTDTQYF	TGTGCCAGCAGCTTCGGAGACAGACGCACAGATACGCAGTATTTT
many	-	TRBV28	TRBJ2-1	CASIPPVGDEQFF	TGTGCCAGCATTCCCCCGGTGGGGGATGAGCAGTTCTTC
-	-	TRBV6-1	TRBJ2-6	CASSSTSARANVLTF	TGTGCCAGCAGCTCAACCTCAGCCAGGGCCAACGTCCTGACTTTC
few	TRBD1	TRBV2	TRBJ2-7	CASRLGTGTYEQYF	TGTGCCAGTCGACTTGGGACAGGGACCTACGAGCAGTACTTC
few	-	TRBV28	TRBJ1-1	CAEQGQGRGTEAFF	TGTGCCGAGCAAGGTCAGGGTCGAGGCACTGAAGCTTTCTTT
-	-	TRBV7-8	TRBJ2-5	CASSFSESQETQYF	TGTGCCAGCAGCTTTAGCGAGTCGCAAGAGACCCAGTACTTC
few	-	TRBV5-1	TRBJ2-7	CASTPDRGGYEQYF	TGCGCCAGCACCCCCGACAGAGGAGGCTACGAGCAGTACTTC
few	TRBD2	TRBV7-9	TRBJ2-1	CASSDPIAGGNNEQFF	TGTGCCAGCAGCGATCCAATAGCGGGAGGGAACAATGAGCAGTTCTTC
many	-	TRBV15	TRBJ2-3	CATSRNGPTDTQYF	TGTGCCACCAGCAGGAACGGACCCACAGATACGCAGTATTTT
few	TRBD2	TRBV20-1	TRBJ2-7	CSASPTSGGEQYF	TGCAGTGCTAGCCCGACTAGCGGGGGGGAGCAGTACTTC
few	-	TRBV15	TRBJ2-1	CATNPRPVGSYNEQFF	TGTGCCACCAACCCAAGGCCGGTGGGCTCCTACAATGAGCAGTTCTTC
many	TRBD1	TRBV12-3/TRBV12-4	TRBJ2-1	CASNPGQGPNEQFF	TGTGCCAGCAATCCGGGACAGGGCCCGAATGAGCAGTTCTTC
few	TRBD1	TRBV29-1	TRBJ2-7	CSVDRSGQGSEQYF	TGCAGCGTTGATCGGTCGGGACAGGGGAGCGAGCAGTACTTC
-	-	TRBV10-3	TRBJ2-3	CAISEGGTDTQYF	TGTGCCATCAGTGAGGGGGGCACAGATACGCAGTATTTT
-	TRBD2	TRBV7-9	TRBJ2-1	CASSSWTSGRLDEQFF	TGTGCCAGCAGTTCTTGGACTAGCGGGAGATTGGATGAGCAGTTCTTC
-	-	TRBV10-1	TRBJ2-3	CASSESVDTDTQYF	TGCGCCAGCAGTGAGTCGGTGGACACAGATACGCAGTATTTT
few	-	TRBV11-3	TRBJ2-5	CASSRGPTGAQETQYF	TGTGCCAGCAGCCGCGGTCCGACAGGCGCGCAAGAGACCCAGTACTTC
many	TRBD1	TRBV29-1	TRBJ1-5	CSVVLGQVNQPQHF	TGCAGCGTAGTGTTGGGACAGGTCAATCAGCCCCAGCATTTT
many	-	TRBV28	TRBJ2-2	CASSALDGELFF	TGTGCCAGCAGTGCCTTAGACGGGGAGCTGTTTTTT
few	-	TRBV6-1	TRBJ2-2	CATLRGSTGELFF	TGTGCCACCCTACGGGGTAGCACCGGGGAGCTGTTTTTT
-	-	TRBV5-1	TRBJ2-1	CASSPSANSYNEQFF	TGCGCCAGCAGCCCTAGCGCGAACTCCTACAATGAGCAGTTCTTC